This T cell receptor beta chain appears in the sequencing data of a study of blood T cell repertoires in COVID-19. CDR3 size: 14 residues. V dropped 1 base and J dropped 2 bases, with 8 bases sitting between them. The V gene's germline CDR1 is LGHNA and CDR2 YSLEER. This clone was seen ten or more times. Original processing methods: Amplification of reference gene primers provided the estimated nucleated cell counts. Profiled with immunoSEQ multiplex PCR; TCRdb holds only in-frame clones, not every one. The V and J calls and clone size were taken over from that table, and D and trimming were inferred from the DNA. The sample carries over 150,000 clones, about 86% recorded once.

The chain uses TRBV4-3 and TRBJ1-2; D unclear. Sequenced input: peripheral blood. The source is a woman in her 70s with COVID-19, enrolled during active disease. The DNA of the CDR3 is TGCGCCAGCAGCCAAGCCGGGTTAAACTATGGCTACACCTTC. This codes for CASSQAGLNYGYTF.